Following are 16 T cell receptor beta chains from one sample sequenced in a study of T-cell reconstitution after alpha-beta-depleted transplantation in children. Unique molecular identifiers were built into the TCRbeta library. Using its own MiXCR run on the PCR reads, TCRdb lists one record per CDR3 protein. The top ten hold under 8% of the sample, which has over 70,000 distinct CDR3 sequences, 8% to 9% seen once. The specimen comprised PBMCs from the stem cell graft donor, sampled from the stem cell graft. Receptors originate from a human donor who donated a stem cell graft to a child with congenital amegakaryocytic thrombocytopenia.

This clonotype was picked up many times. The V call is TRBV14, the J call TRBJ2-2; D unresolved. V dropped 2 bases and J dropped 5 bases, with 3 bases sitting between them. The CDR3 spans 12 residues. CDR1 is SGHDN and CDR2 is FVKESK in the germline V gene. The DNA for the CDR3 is TGTGCCAGCAGCCAACTAACCGGGGAGCTGTTTTTT. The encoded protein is CASSQLTGELFF.

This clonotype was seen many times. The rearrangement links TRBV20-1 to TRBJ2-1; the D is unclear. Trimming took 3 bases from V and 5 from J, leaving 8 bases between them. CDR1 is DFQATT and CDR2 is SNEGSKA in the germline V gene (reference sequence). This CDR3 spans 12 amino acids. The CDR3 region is CSASSGNNEQFF. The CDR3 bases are TGCAGTGCTAGTAGTGGAAACAATGAGCAGTTCTTC.

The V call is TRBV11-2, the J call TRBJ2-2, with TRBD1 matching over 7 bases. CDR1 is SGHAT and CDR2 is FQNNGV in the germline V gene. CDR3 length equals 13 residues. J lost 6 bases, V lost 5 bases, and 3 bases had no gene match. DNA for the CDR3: TGTGCCAGCAGCCCGGACAGGCCCGGGGAGCTGTTTTTT. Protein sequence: CASSPDRPGELFF.

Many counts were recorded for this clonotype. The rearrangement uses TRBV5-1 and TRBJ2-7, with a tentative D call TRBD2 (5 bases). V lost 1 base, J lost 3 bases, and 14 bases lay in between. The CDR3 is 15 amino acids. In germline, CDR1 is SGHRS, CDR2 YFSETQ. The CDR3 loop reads CASSLTPTTRYEQYF. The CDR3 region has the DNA TGCGCCAGCAGCTTGACCCCGACTACCCGCTACGAGCAGTACTTC.

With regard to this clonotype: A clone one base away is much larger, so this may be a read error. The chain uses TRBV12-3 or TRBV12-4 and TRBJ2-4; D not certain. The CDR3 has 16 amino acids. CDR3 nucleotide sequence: TGTGCCAGCAGTTTAATTGGCGTTCGGGCGGAAAACAGTCAGTACTTC. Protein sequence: CASSLIGVRAENSQYF.

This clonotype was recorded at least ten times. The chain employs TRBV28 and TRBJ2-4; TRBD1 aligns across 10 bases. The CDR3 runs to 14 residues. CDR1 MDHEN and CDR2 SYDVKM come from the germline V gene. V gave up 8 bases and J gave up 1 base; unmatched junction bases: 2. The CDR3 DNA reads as TGTGCCAGCTGGGACAGGGGTGCCAAAAACATTCAGTACTTC. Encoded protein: CASWDRGAKNIQYF.

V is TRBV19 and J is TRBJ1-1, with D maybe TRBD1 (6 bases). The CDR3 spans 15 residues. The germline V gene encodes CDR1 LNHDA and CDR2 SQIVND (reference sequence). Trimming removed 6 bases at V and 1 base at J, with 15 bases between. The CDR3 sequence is CASRAGALRNTEAFF. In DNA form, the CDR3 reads TGTGCCAGTAGAGCGGGGGCTCTAAGGAACACTGAAGCTTTCTTT.

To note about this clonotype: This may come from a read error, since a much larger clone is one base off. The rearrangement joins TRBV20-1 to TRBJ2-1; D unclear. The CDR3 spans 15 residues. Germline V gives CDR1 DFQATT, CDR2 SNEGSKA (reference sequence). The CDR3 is CSAPRTSSAYNGQFF. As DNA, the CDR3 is TGCAGTGCCCCGAGGACGAGCTCGGCCTACAATGGGCAGTTCTTC.

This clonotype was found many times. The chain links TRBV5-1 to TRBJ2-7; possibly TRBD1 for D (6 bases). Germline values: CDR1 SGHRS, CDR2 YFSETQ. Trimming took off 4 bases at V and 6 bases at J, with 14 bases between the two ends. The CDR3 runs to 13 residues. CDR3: CASSLGTSLEQYF. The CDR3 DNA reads TGCGCCAGCAGCCTGGGGACATCGCTCGAGCAGTACTTC.

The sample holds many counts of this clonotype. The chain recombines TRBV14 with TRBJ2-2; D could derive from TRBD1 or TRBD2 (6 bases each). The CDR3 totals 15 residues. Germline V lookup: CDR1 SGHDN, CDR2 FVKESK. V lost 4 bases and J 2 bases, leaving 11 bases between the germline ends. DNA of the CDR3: TGTGCCAGCAGCCCGAGGGGGGTCAACACCGGGGAGCTGTTTTTT. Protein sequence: CASSPRGVNTGELFF.

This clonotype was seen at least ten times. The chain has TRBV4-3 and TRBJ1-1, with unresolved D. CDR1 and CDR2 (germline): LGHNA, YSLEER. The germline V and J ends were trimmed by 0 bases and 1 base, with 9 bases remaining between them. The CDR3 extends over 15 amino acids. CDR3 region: CASSQEATKNTEAFF. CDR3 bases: TGCGCCAGCAGCCAAGAGGCGACGAAGAACACTGAAGCTTTCTTT.

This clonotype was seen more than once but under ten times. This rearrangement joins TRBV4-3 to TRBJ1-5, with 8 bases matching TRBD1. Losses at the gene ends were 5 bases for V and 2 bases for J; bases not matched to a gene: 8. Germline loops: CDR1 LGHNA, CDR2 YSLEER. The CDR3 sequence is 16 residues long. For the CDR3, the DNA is TGCGCCAGCAGCTTGGACAGGGCGGTGGGCAATCAGCCCCAGCATTTT. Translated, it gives CASSLDRAVGNQPQHF.

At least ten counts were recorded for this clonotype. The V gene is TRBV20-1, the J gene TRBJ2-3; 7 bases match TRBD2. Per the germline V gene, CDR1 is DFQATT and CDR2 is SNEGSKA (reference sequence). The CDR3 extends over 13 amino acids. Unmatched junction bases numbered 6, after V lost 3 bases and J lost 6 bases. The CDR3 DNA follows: TGCAGTGCTAGTGCGCGGGAGTGGGATACGCAGTATTTT. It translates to CSASAREWDTQYF.

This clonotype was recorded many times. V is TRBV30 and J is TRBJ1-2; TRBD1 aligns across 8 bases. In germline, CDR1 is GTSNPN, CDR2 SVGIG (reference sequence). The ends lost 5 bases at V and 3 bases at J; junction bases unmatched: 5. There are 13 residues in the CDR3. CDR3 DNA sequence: TGTGCCTGGGGGGGACAGGCCTACTATGGCTACACCTTC. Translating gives CAWGGQAYYGYTF.

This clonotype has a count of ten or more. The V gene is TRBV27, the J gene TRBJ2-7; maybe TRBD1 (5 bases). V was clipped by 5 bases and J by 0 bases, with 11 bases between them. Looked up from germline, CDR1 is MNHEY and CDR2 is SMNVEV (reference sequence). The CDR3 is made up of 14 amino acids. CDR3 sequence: CASSPTANSYEQYF. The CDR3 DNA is TGTGCCAGCAGTCCGACAGCGAACTCCTACGAGCAGTACTTC.

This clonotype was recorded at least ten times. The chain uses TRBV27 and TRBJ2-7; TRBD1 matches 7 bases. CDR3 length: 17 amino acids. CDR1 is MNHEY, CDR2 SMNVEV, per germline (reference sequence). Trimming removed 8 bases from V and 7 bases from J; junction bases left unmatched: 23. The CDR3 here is CASADFTGAQKWREQYF. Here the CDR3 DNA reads TGTGCCAGCGCCGACTTTACAGGGGCCCAAAAATGGCGAGAGCAGTACTTC.